This TCR beta chain is drawn from a study of CD8 T cells in ankylosing spondylitis. Study-level findings and limits: Ankylosing spondylitis blood seemed to carry a telltale TCR beta motif made of several highly homologous variants. Clones linked to disease were reported to show significant enrichment in matched ankylosing spondylitis synovial fluid.

The V gene lost 3 bases and the J gene lost 4 bases, with 15 bases spanning the gap. CDR3 size: 16 residues. CDR1 KGHDR and CDR2 SFDVKD come from the germline V gene. Scientists made TCR beta libraries using quantitative 5'-RACE with molecular barcodes. TCRdb used MiXCR to reprocess the 5' RACE reads, holding one entry per CDR3 protein. Of 100,000 to 150,000 distinct CDR3 sequences detected, roughly 10% appear once; the ten largest clones hold about 4%. This clonotype has a count of ten or more. As yet, its antigen is unknown. Sequenced input: blood, either unsorted or a sorted T cell fraction (not recorded which). The chain has TRBV24-1 and TRBJ2-1; D possibly corresponds to TRBD2 (7 bases). The sequence derives from a female donor with ankylosing spondylitis or in good health (not recorded which). For the CDR3, the DNA is TGTGCCACCAGTGATGTGGGGGGGGGCCTTTACAATGAGCAGTTCTTC. Its protein product is CATSDVGGGLYNEQFF.